A single sample gave rise to the 19 T cell receptor beta chains below, sequenced in a study of blood T cell repertoires in COVID-19. Assay used: immunoSEQ multiplex PCR; TCRdb lists only in-frame clones, some missing. The sample consists of 150,000 to 200,000 clones, about nine tenths of them appearing once. The sample was peripheral blood. Receptors originate from a man aged 55-75 years with acute or convalescent COVID-19.

The chain employs TRBV7-9 and TRBJ2-5, with D possibly being TRBD1 (5 bases). Germline CDR1 reads SEHNR; CDR2 reads FQNEAQ (reference sequence). This CDR3 has 16 residues. Between the trimmed V and J ends, which lost 3 bases and 1 base, there was a span of 15 bases. The CDR3 nucleotides are TGTGCCAGCAGCTTCCCGCGACAGCAGAGCCAAGAGACCCAGTACTTC. It is translated as CASSFPRQQSQETQYF.

CDR3 DNA sequence: TGCGCCAGCAGCCAAGAGGGGGGAATGGTCCTCCACTTT. It is translated as CASSQEGGMVLHF. This sequence joins TRBV4-1 and TRBJ1-6; D is possibly TRBD1 (5 bases). CDR3 length: 13 residues. Germline V gene lookup returns CDR1 MGHRA and CDR2 YSYEKL. V lost 0 bases and J lost 15, with 12 bases in between.

The V gene is TRBV5-8, the J gene TRBJ1-2, with TRBD1 matching 8 bases. Germline assignment: CDR1 SGHTS and CDR2 YDEGEE. The junction had 8 bases not matched to a gene; V was cut back by 6 bases and J by 1 base. This CDR3 has 15 amino acids. This chain's CDR3 is CASILTGVGNYGYTF. DNA for the CDR3: TGTGCCAGCATTCTGACAGGGGTCGGTAACTATGGCTACACCTTC.

The J gene is TRBJ2-2, the V gene TRBV6-5; 8 bases map to TRBD1. This CDR3 contains 14 residues. Germline values: CDR1 MNHEY, CDR2 SVGAGI. V lost 5 bases to trimming and J lost 3 bases; unmatched junction nucleotides: 2. CDR3 sequence (DNA): TGTGCCAGCAGTAAGACAGGGGACACCGGGGAGCTGTTTTTT. Protein sequence: CASSKTGDTGELFF.

V and J are TRBV11-2 and TRBJ1-2; D is perhaps TRBD1 (5 bases). The CDR3 totals 14 residues. CDR1 and CDR2 (germline): SGHAT, FQNNGV. Trimming left V 0 bases short and J 10 bases short, with 15 bases between. The CDR3 region is CASSLDRTRGYYTF. CDR3 in DNA: TGTGCCAGCAGCTTAGATCGGACAAGGGGATACTACACCTTC.

The CDR3 nucleotides are TGCAGCGTTGATGGGACAGGGAACACAGATACGCAGTATTTT. This sequence encodes CSVDGTGNTDTQYF. The V call is TRBV29-1, the J call TRBJ2-3; 9 nucleotides align to TRBD1. The CDR3 is 14 amino acids. J was trimmed by 2 bases and V by 3 bases; bases with no gene match: 3. Germline V gene lookup returns CDR1 SQVTM and CDR2 ANQGSEA.

V and J are TRBV10-3 and TRBJ1-2, with D possibly matching TRBD1 (5 bases). Per germline, CDR1 ENHRY and CDR2 SYGVKD. Deletions cut 2 bases from V and 8 bases from J, with 6 bases between. The CDR3 has 11 residues. The CDR3 protein is CAISEGGGYTF. The DNA of the CDR3 is TGTGCCATCAGTGAGGGGGGGGGCTACACCTTC.

CDR3 amino acids: CASSLLRQGEAFF. CDR3 nucleotide sequence: TGTGCCAGCAGCTTGCTGAGACAGGGTGAAGCTTTCTTT. The V and J genes are TRBV5-5 and TRBJ1-1; 7 bases are shared with TRBD1. Per the germline V gene, CDR1 is SGHKS and CDR2 is YYEKEE (reference sequence). CDR3 size: 13 residues. The trim removed 1 base at V and 7 bases at J, leaving 4 bases unmatched.

This clone was counted a few times. The chain combines TRBV12-3 or TRBV12-4 with TRBJ1-1; D remains ambiguous. Deletions cut 7 bases from V and 1 base from J, with 7 bases between. This CDR3 region has 12 residues. The CDR3 sequence is CASKTQNTEAFF. In DNA form, the CDR3 reads TGTGCCAGCAAGACACAGAACACTGAAGCTTTCTTT.

The chain carries TRBV6-1 and TRBJ2-4, with TRBD1 matching 8 bases. With V trimmed by 4 bases and J by 0 bases, 8 bases remained unmatched. Germline loops: CDR1 MNHNS, CDR2 SASEGT. The length of the CDR3 is 17 residues. The CDR3: CASSADTGGIAKNIQYF. CDR3 in DNA: TGTGCCAGCAGTGCGGATACAGGGGGGATAGCCAAAAACATTCAGTACTTC.

V gene TRBV6-5 combines with J gene TRBJ1-2; the match to TRBD1 covers 11 bases. The germline CDR1 and CDR2 sequences are MNHEY and SVGAGI. V lost 6 bases, J lost 4 bases, and 4 bases stayed unmatched. The length of the CDR3 is 14 residues. The CDR3 nucleotides read TGTGCCAGCAGGGGACAGGGGGGTGGCTATGGCTACACCTTC. Translated: CASRGQGGGYGYTF.

The V gene is TRBV7-7, the J gene TRBJ2-7; possible D gene TRBD2, 6 bases. The ends were cut back, 5 bases at V and 7 bases at J, with 12 bases in the middle. Germline lookup yields CDR1 SSHAT and CDR2 FNYEAQ (reference sequence). The CDR3 runs 12 residues. The CDR3 loop is CASSPGRGEQYF. The CDR3 DNA sequence: TGTGCCAGCAGCCCCGGACGGGGGGAGCAGTACTTC.

The chain has TRBV7-2 and TRBJ1-5, with a possible D match to TRBD1 (6 bases). Germline assignment: CDR1 SGHTA and CDR2 FQGNSA. Trimming took 4 bases from V and 7 from J, leaving 14 bases between them. The CDR3 covers 14 residues. CDR3 sequence reads: CASSSTGIRQPQHF. CDR3 DNA sequence: TGTGCCAGCAGCTCTACAGGGATACGGCAGCCCCAGCATTTT.

The chain uses TRBV7-3 and TRBJ2-7; 7 bases are a match to TRBD2. This CDR3 comprises 13 residues. Trimming took 4 bases from V and 7 from J; bases not matched to a gene: 7. Germline V gives CDR1 SGHTA, CDR2 FQGTGA. The CDR3 nucleotides read TGTGCCAGCAGCTGGGATGGGGGGGAAGAGCAGTACGTC. Its translation is CASSWDGGEEQYV.

The sample holds a few counts of this clone. The chain is built from TRBV29-1 and TRBJ2-5; no firm D call. CDR3 length equals 12 residues. Germline CDR1 is SQVTM and CDR2 is ANQGSEA. The V end was cut by 2 bases, the J end by 2 bases, with 6 bases between. The CDR3: CSVELAQETQYF. Written as DNA, the CDR3 is TGCAGCGTTGAATTAGCACAAGAGACCCAGTACTTC.

The V gene is TRBV29-1, the J gene TRBJ1-2; D unresolved. Germline-derived CDR1 and CDR2 are SQVTM and ANQGSEA. The CDR3 runs 11 residues. Trimming removed 4 bases from V and 0 bases from J, with 3 bases in between. CDR3 coding DNA: TGCAGCGTTGGAGCTAACTATGGCTACACCTTC. Translated: CSVGANYGYTF.

In the case of this clone: A junction boundary mismatches the germline segment, possibly from a read error. This chain joins TRBV7-2 and TRBJ2-2; 9 positions match TRBD2. CDR3 length: 15 residues. Germline V gene lookup returns CDR1 SGHTA and CDR2 FQGNSA. CDR3 bases: TGTGCCAGCAGCGTAGCGGGAGTTAACACCGGGGAGCTGTTTTTT. Translation gives CASSVAGVNTGELFF.

The chain carries TRBV4-1 and TRBJ2-7; the match to TRBD1 covers 9 bases. CDR3 length: 14 amino acids. CDR1 and CDR2 from the germline V gene are MGHRA and YSYEKL. After removal of 7 bases from V and 0 bases from J, the junction contained 4 bases not matched to a gene. CDR3 coding DNA: TGCGCCAGCACCTCGGACAGGGGCTCCTACGAGCAGTACTTC. It encodes CASTSDRGSYEQYF.

V is TRBV6-6 and J is TRBJ2-5; TRBD2 is a possible D gene (6 bases). V was clipped by 2 bases and J by 2 bases, with 9 bases between them. The CDR3 has 14 residues. CDR1 is MNHNY, CDR2 SVGAGI, per germline (reference sequence). In nucleotides, the CDR3 is TGTGCCAGCAGTTACGAGGACTATCAAGAGACCCAGTACTTC. Its protein product is CASSYEDYQETQYF.